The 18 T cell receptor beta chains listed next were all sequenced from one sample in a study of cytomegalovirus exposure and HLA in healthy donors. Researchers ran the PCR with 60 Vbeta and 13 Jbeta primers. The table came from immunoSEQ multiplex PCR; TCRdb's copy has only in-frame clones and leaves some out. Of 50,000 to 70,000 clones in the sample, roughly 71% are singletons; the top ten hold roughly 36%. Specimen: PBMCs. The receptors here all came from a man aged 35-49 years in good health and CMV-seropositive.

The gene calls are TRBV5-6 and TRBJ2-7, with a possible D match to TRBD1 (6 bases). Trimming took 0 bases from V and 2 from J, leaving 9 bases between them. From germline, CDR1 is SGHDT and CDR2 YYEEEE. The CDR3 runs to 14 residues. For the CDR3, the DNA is TGTGCCAGCAGCTTGGTAGACAGGCCCTACGAGCAGTACTTC. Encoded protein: CASSLVDRPYEQYF.

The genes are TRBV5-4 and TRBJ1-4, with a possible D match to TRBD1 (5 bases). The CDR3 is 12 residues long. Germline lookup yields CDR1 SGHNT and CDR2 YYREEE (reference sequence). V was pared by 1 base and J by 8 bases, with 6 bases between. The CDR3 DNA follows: TGTGCCAGCAGCTTGCGGGGGGAAAAACTGTTTTTT. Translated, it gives CASSLRGEKLFF.

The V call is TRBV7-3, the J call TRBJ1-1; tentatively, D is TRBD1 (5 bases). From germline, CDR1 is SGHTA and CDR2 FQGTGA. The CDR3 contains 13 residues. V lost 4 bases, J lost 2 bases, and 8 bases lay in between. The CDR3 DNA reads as TGTGCCAGCAGCTCGGGGGGAAACACTGAAGCTTTCTTT. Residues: CASSSGGNTEAFF.

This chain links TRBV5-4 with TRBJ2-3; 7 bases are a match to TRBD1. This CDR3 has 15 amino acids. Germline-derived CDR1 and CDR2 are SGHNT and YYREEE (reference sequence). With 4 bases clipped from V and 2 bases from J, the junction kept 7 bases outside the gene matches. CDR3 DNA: TGTGCCAGCAGCATGGGACAGAGCTACACAGATACGCAGTATTTT. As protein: CASSMGQSYTDTQYF.

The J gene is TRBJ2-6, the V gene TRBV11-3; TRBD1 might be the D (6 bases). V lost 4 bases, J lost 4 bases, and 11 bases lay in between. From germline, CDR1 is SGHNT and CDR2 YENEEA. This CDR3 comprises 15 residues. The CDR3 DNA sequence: TGTGCCAGCAGCTCCAGACAGGCCGGGGCCAACGTCCTGACTTTC. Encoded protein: CASSSRQAGANVLTF.

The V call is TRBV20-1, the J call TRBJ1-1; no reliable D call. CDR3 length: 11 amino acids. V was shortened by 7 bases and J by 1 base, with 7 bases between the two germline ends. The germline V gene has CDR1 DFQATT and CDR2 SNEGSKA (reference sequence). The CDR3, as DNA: TGCAGTGTACGGAGGAACACTGAAGCTTTCTTT. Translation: CSVRRNTEAFF.

The CDR3 bases are TGTGCCAGCTCACCGTCCGCAGATGCAACTAATGAAAAACTGTTTTTT. This sequence encodes CASSPSADATNEKLFF. The rearrangement joins TRBV18 to TRBJ1-4, with D unresolved. The ends were cut back, 3 bases at V and 0 bases at J, with 11 bases in the middle. This CDR3 has 16 residues. CDR1 is KGHSH, CDR2 LQKENI, per germline.

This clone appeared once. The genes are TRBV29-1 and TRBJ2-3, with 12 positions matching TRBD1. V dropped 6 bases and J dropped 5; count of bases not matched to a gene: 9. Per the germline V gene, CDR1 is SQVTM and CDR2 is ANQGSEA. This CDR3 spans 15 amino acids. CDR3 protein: CSVVPRDRGQDTQYF. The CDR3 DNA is TGCAGCGTCGTTCCCCGGGACAGGGGGCAAGATACGCAGTATTTT.

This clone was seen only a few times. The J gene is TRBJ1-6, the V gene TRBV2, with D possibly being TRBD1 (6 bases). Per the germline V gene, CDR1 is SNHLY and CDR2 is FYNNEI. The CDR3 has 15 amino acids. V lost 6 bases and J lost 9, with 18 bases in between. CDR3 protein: CASREKDSYSSPLHF. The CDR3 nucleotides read TGTGCCAGCAGGGAAAAGGACAGCTACTCTTCACCCCTCCACTTT.

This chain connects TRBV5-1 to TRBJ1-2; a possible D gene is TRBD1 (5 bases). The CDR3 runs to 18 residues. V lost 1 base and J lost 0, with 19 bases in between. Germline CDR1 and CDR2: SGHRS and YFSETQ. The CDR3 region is CASSLHSRGGSPNYGYTF. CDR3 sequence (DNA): TGCGCCAGCAGCTTGCATTCTCGGGGCGGGAGTCCTAACTATGGCTACACCTTC.

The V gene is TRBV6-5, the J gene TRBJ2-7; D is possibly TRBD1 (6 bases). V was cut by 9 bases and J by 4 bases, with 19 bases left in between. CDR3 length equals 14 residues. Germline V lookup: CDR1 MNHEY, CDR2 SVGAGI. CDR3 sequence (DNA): TGTGCCAGTAGGTCAGGTGGCAGGGGATACGAGCAGTACTTC. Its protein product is CASRSGGRGYEQYF.

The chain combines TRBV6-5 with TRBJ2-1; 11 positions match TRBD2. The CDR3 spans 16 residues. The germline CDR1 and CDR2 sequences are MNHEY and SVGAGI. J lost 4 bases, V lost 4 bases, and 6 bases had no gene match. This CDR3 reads CASSSIAGGAYNEQFF. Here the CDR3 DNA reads TGTGCCAGCAGTTCAATAGCGGGGGGGGCGTACAATGAGCAGTTCTTC.

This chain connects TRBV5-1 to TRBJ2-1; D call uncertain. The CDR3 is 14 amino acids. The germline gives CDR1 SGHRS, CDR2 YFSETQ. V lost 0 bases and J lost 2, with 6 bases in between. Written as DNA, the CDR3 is TGCGCCAGCAGCTTGGGCAGTACCTACAATGAGCAGTTCTTC. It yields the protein CASSLGSTYNEQFF.

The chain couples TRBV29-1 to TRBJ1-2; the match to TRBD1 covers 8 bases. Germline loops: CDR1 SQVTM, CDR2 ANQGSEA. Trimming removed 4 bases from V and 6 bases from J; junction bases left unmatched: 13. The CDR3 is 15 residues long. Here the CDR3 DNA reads TGCAGCGTTGGCGGACAGGGCCGGCGAGGGGATGGCTACACCTTC. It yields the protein CSVGGQGRRGDGYTF.

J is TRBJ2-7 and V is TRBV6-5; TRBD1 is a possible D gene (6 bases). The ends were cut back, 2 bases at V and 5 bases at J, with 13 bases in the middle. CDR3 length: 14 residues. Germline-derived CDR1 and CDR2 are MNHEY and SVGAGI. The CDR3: CASSYLHRANEQYF. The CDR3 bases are TGTGCCAGCAGTTACCTCCACAGGGCAAACGAGCAGTACTTC.

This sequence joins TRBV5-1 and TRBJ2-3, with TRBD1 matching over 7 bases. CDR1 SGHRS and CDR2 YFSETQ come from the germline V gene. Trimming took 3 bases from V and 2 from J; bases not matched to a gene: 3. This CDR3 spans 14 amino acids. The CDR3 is CASSSGQYTDTQYF. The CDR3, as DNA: TGCGCCAGCAGCTCGGGACAGTACACAGATACGCAGTATTTT.

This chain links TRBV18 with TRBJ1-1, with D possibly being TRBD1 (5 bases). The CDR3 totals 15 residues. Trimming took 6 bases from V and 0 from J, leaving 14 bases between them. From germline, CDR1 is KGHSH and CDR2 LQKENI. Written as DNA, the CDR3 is TGTGCCAGCTCCACCGGTCAGGGAATGAACACTGAAGCTTTCTTT. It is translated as CASSTGQGMNTEAFF.

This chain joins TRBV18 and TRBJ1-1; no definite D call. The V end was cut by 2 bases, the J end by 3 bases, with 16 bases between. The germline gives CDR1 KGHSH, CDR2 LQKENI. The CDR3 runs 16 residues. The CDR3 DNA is TGTGCCAGCTCACCAGGCGGGGAACGGTCGTACACTGAAGCTTTCTTT. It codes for CASSPGGERSYTEAFF.